These 22 T cell receptor beta chains share one sample of origin, sequenced in a study of prognosis after radiotherapy for stage I lung cancer. Researchers used two-round multiplex PCR to amplify TCR beta CDR3 starting from genomic DNA. Primers were specific to each TRBV and TRBJ gene in first-round PCR. TCRdb passed the multiplex PCR reads through MiXCR, listing each CDR3 protein once. The sample lists 50,000 or so distinct CDR3 sequences, 30% to 40% occurring once. Sequencing was performed on PBMCs, taken before or after stereotactic body radiation therapy (not recorded which). All receptors come from a donor aged 50 or older with non-small cell lung cancer.

The gene calls are TRBV12-3 or TRBV12-4 and TRBJ2-5, with a weak D call TRBD2 (7 bases). The CDR3 spans 14 residues. V was shortened by 7 bases and J by 5 bases, with 17 bases between the two germline ends. The CDR3 nucleotides are TGTGCCAGCACCATGAGGGGGGGGGGGGAGACCCAGTACTTC. As protein: CASTMRGGGETQYF.

Turning to this clonotype: Possible read error: a much larger clone is one base away. The chain recombines TRBV6-4 with TRBJ2-6, with D perhaps being TRBD1 or TRBD2 (5 bases each). Germline V gene data show CDR1 as MRHNA and CDR2 as SNTAGT. The CDR3 consists of 14 residues. CDR3 sequence reads: CASRSTAGANVLIF. The CDR3 DNA sequence: TGTGCCAGCAGATCGACAGCCGGGGCCAACGTCCTGATTTTC.

In this sample, this clonotype turned up many times. This chain links TRBV18 with TRBJ1-5, with 8 bases that match TRBD1. The CDR3 runs to 16 residues. The ends lost 0 bases at V and 2 bases at J; junction bases unmatched: 3. Germline-derived CDR1 and CDR2 are KGHSH and LQKENI. The CDR3 nucleotides are TGTGCCAGCTCACCACCCTCAGGGGGCCGCAATCAGCCCCAGCATTTT. It translates to CASSPPSGGRNQPQHF.

This clonotype was seen at least ten times. The chain carries TRBV15 and TRBJ2-5; TRBD1 might be the D (6 bases). The CDR3 runs to 16 residues. Germline values: CDR1 LNHNV, CDR2 YYDKDF (reference sequence). The germline V and J ends were trimmed by 4 bases and 2 bases, with 17 bases remaining between them. CDR3 region: CATSILFGGPQETQYF. CDR3 in DNA: TGTGCCACCAGCATCCTCTTTGGGGGCCCGCAAGAGACCCAGTACTTC.

This clonotype was recorded at least ten times. This chain links TRBV2 with TRBJ1-3; D gene unclear. Germline-derived CDR1 and CDR2 are SNHLY and FYNNEI. The V and J ends lost 4 bases and 2 bases respectively, with 3 bases between them. This CDR3 comprises 12 residues. DNA of the CDR3: TGTGCCAGCAGTGGTCCTGGAAACACCATATATTTT. Its translation: CASSGPGNTIYF.

On this clonotype: A much more abundant neighbour one base away suggests this may be a read error. V usage is TRBV20-1 and J usage is TRBJ2-5; D is uncertain. Germline CDR1 DFQATT, CDR2 SNEGSKA (reference sequence). This CDR3 has 13 residues. The CDR3 DNA sequence: TGCAGTGCTACTTGGGCGGACCAAGAGACCCAGCACTTC. Encoded protein: CSATWADQETQHF.

This clonotype was seen ten or more times. The chain employs TRBV19 and TRBJ1-3; D gene uncertain. The germline V gene encodes CDR1 LNHDA and CDR2 SQIVND (reference sequence). V dropped 1 base and J dropped 4 bases, with 5 bases sitting between them. The CDR3 loop spans 13 amino acids. The CDR3 region is CASSIGHGNTIYF. The CDR3 nucleotides are TGTGCCAGTAGTATAGGACACGGAAACACCATATATTTT.

Remarks on this clonotype: The germline gene is not matched at one end of the junction; a read error may be the cause. The rearrangement uses TRBV5-6 and TRBJ2-6; D may be TRBD1 (5 bases). The CDR3 covers 12 residues. CDR1 is SGHDT and CDR2 is YYEEEE in the germline V gene. CDR3 in DNA: TGTGCCAGCATCTTTGGGGCCAACGTCCTCACTTTC. The encoded protein is CASIFGANVLTF.

This clonotype was seen ten or more times. The J gene is TRBJ1-1, the V gene TRBV7-2; D gene ambiguous. CDR3 length: 14 amino acids. V dropped 1 base and J dropped 0 bases, with 6 bases sitting between them. CDR1 and CDR2 from the germline V gene are SGHTA and FQGNSA. The CDR3 loop reads CASSLGRLNTEAFF. The CDR3 DNA follows: TGTGCCAGCAGCTTAGGGCGGTTGAACACTGAAGCTTTCTTT.

The sample holds many counts of this clonotype. The chain combines TRBV20-1 with TRBJ1-5; no firm D call. V gave up 3 bases and J gave up 8 bases, with 17 bases separating them. The CDR3 runs 14 residues. Germline V lookup: CDR1 DFQATT, CDR2 SNEGSKA (reference sequence). The CDR3 region is CSASISTAAEPQHF. CDR3 DNA: TGCAGTGCTAGTATTTCGACTGCGGCAGAGCCCCAGCATTTT.

The V and J genes are TRBV7-9 and TRBJ2-5; possibly TRBD2 for D (6 bases). Trimming left V 6 bases short and J 3 bases short, with 23 bases between. The length of the CDR3 is 17 residues. The germline V gene encodes CDR1 SEHNR and CDR2 FQNEAQ (reference sequence). The CDR3 protein is CASSYPGAPALEETQYF. In nucleotides, the CDR3 is TGTGCCAGCAGTTACCCGGGAGCGCCCGCGTTGGAAGAGACCCAGTACTTC.

This clonotype was detected ten times or more. The gene calls are TRBV5-8 and TRBJ2-1; 7 nucleotides align to TRBD1. This CDR3 region has 15 residues. The V and J ends lost 4 bases and 2 bases, in that order; junction bases with no gene match: 6. The germline V gene has CDR1 SGHTS and CDR2 YDEGEE. The CDR3 DNA sequence: TGTGCCAGCAGCCCTACAGGGGAGACCTACAATGAGCAGTTCTTC. Amino acids: CASSPTGETYNEQFF.

This clonotype was seen many times. V is TRBV18 and J is TRBJ1-5; D is uncertain. Germline V gives CDR1 KGHSH, CDR2 LQKENI. This CDR3 region has 14 residues. The germline V and J ends were trimmed by 4 bases and 4 bases, with 11 bases remaining between them. Written as DNA, the CDR3 is TGTGCCAGCTCACTGGCGCAGATAAATCAGCCCCAGCATTTT. It codes for CASSLAQINQPQHF.

In its sample, this clonotype was seen a few times. This may be a read error, as it is one base from a much larger clone. This chain joins TRBV6-4 and TRBJ2-3; 9 bases are shared with TRBD2. Per the germline V gene, CDR1 is MRHNA and CDR2 is SNTAGT. With 5 bases clipped from V and 2 bases from J, the junction kept 5 bases outside the gene matches. The CDR3 totals 15 residues. CDR3 in amino acids: CASSYRLAATDTQYF. The CDR3 nucleotides are TGTGCCAGCAGTTACCGACTAGCGGCCACAGATACGCAGTATTTT.

This clonotype was observed a few times. Just one base apart from a much larger clone, this may be a read error. The chain combines TRBV27 with TRBJ1-1; D is possibly TRBD1 (5 bases). The CDR3 spans 14 residues. The V gene's germline CDR1 is MNHEY and CDR2 SMNVEV (reference sequence). DNA for the CDR3: TGTGCCAGCAGTTACCGGCAGGGCGGAACTGAATCTTTCTTT. This translates into CASSYRQGGTESFF.

Remarks on this clonotype: This likely reflects a read error, since a far larger clone is one base away. The V and J genes are TRBV3-1 and TRBJ2-4, with 9 bases that match TRBD2. Near its end, the DNA agrees better with TRBJ2-1, so the J call may be wrong. The CDR3 totals 13 residues. Germline V gene sequence: CDR1 LGHDT, CDR2 YNNKEL (reference sequence). The CDR3 loop is CASIQALAGLQFF. In DNA form, the CDR3 reads TGTGCCAGCATCCAAGCTCTAGCGGGATTACAGTTCTTC.

As to this clonotype: It differs at one base from a far larger clone, so likely a read error. V gene TRBV6-6 combines with J gene TRBJ2-3; possibly TRBD2 for D (6 bases). Germline-derived CDR1 and CDR2 are MNHNY and SVGAGI (reference sequence). The CDR3 loop spans 16 amino acids. The CDR3 coding sequence is TGTGCCAGCGGTTACTCGGGCGGGGCCTTAACAGATACGCAGTATTTT. Protein product: CASGYSGGALTDTQYF.

This clonotype has ten or more counts. The chain joins TRBV10-2 to TRBJ2-1; perhaps TRBD2 as D (5 bases). The CDR3 spans 16 residues. Trimming stripped 3 bases from V and 3 bases from J, with 15 bases between. Germline V lookup: CDR1 WSHSY, CDR2 SAAADI. CDR3 region: CASSETEASHYNEQFF. The DNA for the CDR3 is TGCGCCAGCAGTGAAACAGAGGCTAGCCACTACAATGAGCAGTTCTTC.

This clonotype was recorded many times. The chain uses TRBV11-3 and TRBJ2-2; D is ambiguous. Trimming cost V 0 bases and J 7 bases, with 9 bases left between them. CDR3 length: 14 residues. The germline V gene encodes CDR1 SGHNT and CDR2 YENEEA. The CDR3 loop reads CASSLDKAVGELFF. CDR3 sequence (DNA): TGTGCCAGCAGCTTAGATAAGGCGGTCGGGGAGCTGTTTTTT.

This clonotype was counted many times. The chain is built from TRBV18 and TRBJ1-5; 12 bases are a match to TRBD1. CDR1 KGHSH and CDR2 LQKENI come from the germline V gene. The CDR3 is 15 amino acids. Losses at the gene ends were 6 bases for V and 6 bases for J; bases not matched to a gene: 6. The CDR3 loop is CASSSGTGGFQPQHF. The DNA for the CDR3 is TGTGCCAGCTCGTCCGGGACAGGGGGCTTTCAGCCCCAGCATTTT.

The table lists this clonotype with many counts. This chain's CDR3 is CASSEKQGQYSPLHF. The CDR3 DNA reads as TGTGCCAGCAGTGAAAAGCAGGGGCAGTATTCACCCCTCCACTTT. The J gene is TRBJ1-6, the V gene TRBV6-1; possibly TRBD1 for D (6 bases). V gave up 2 bases and J gave up 8 bases, with 13 bases separating them. This CDR3 comprises 15 residues. CDR1 and CDR2 from the germline V gene are MNHNS and SASEGT.

This clonotype was seen at least ten times. The chain carries TRBV10-3 and TRBJ1-3; D unclear. The CDR3 spans 14 residues. V lost 3 bases to trimming and J lost 0 bases, with 6 bases between them. Looked up from germline, CDR1 is ENHRY and CDR2 is SYGVKD. The CDR3 nucleotides read TGTGCCATCAGTGAACAGAGCTCTGGAAACACCATATATTTT. Residues: CAISEQSSGNTIYF.